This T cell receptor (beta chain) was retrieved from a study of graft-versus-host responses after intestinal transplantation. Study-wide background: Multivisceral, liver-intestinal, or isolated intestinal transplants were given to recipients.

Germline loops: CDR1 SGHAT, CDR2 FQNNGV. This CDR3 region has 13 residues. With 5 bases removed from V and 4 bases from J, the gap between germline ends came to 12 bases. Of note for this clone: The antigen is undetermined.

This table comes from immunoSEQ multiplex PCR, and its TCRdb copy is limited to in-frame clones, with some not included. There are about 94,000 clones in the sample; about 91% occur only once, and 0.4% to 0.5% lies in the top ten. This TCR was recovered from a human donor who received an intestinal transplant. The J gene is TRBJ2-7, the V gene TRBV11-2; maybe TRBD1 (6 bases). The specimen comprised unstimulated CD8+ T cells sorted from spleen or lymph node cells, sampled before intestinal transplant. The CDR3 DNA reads TGTGCCAGCAGCCCGGGACAAAGTTACGAGCAGTACTTC. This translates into CASSPGQSYEQYF.